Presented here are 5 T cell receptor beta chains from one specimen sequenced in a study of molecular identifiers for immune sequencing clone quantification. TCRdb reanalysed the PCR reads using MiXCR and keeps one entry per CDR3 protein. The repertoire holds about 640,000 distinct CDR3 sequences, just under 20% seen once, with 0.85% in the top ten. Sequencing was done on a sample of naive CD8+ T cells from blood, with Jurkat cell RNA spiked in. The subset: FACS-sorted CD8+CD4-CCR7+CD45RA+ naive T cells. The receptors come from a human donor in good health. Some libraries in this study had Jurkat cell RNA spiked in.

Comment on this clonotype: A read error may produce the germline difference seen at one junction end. The CDR3 DNA follows: TGTGTCAGCAGCCCGACAGGGTCCTCCTATGGCTACACCTTC. Translating gives CVSSPTGSSYGYTF. The V gene is TRBV7-9, the J gene TRBJ1-2; 7 nucleotides line up with TRBD1. This CDR3 contains 14 residues. Looked up from germline, CDR1 is SEHNR and CDR2 is FQNEAQ (reference sequence).

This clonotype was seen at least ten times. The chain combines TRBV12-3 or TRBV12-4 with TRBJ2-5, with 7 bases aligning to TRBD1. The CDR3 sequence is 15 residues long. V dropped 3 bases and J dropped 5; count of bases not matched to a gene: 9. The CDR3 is CASSFVGGLGETQYF. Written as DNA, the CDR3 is TGTGCCAGCAGTTTTGTAGGGGGCCTCGGGGAGACCCAGTACTTC.

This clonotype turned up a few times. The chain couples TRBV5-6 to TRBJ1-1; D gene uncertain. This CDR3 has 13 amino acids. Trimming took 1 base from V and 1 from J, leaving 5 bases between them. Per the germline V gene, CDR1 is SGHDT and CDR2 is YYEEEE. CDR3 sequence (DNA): TGTGCCAGCAGCTTGATATCGAACACTGAAGCTTTCTTT. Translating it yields CASSLISNTEAFF.

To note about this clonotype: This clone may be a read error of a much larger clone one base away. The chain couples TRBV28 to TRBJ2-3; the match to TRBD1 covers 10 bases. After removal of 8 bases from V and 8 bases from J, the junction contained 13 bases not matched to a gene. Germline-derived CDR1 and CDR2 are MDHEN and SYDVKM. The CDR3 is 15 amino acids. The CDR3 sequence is CASAVGGQGPGTQYF. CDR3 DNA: TGTGCCAGCGCAGTGGGGGGACAGGGGCCAGGTACGCAGTATTTT.

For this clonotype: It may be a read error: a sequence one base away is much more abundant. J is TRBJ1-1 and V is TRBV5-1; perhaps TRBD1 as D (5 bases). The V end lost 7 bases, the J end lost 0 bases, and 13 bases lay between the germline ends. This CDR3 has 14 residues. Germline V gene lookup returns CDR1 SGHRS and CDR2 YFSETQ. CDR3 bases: TGCGCCAGCTACTCCGGGGACCTGAACACTGAAGCTTTCTTT. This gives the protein CASYSGDLNTEAFF.